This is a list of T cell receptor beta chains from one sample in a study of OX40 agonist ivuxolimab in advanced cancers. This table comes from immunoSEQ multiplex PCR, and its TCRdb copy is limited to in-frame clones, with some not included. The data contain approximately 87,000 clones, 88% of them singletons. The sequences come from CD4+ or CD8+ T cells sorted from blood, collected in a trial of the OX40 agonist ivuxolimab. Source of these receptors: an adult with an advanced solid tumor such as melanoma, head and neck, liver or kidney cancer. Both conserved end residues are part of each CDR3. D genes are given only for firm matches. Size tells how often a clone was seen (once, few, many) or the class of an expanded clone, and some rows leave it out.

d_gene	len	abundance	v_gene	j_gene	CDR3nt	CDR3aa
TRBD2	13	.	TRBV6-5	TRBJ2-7	TGTGCCAGCAGAGGGGGACTAGCGGGAGAGCAGTACTTC	CASRGGLAGEQYF
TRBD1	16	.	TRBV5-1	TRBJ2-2	TGCGCCAGCAAACGGGGACAGGGGGCGCTCACCGGGGAGCTGTTTTTT	CASKRGQGALTGELFF
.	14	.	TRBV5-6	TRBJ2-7	TGTGCCAGCAGCTTGGGCAGGGCTTCCTACGAGCAGTACTTC	CASSLGRASYEQYF
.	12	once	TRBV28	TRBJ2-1	TGTGCCAGCAGTGTAACAAGGAATGAGCAGTTCTTC	CASSVTRNEQFF
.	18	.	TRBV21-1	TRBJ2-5	TGTGCCAGCAGCAAACCACGTTCCCGACTAGCGGGATGCGAGACCCAGTACTTC	CASSKPRSRLAGCETQYF
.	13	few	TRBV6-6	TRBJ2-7	TGTGCCAGCAGTTACCCACAGGGAGGCGAGCAGTACTTC	CASSYPQGGEQYF
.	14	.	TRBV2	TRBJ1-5	TGTGCCAGCAGGGGGGGCGGCAGCAATCAGCCCCAGCATTTT	CASRGGGSNQPQHF
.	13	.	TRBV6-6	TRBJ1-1	TGTGCCAGCAGACCAGGGGAGGACACTGAAGCTTTCTTT	CASRPGEDTEAFF
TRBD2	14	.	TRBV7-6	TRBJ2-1	TGTGCCAGCAGCTCCCGGGAGGGCGAGGGTGAGCAGTTCTTC	CASSSREGEGEQFF
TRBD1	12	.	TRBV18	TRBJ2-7	TGTGCCAGCTCGGGAGACAGGGACGAGCAGTACTTC	CASSGDRDEQYF
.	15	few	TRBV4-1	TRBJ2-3	TGCGCCAGCAGCCAGGGACGGGCAGTTGAGGATACGCAGTATTTT	CASSQGRAVEDTQYF
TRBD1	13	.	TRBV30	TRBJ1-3	TGTGCCTGGCCGACAGGGACTGGAAACACCATATATTTT	CAWPTGTGNTIYF
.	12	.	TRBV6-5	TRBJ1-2	TGTGCCAGCAATGGCAGGTGGAATGGCTACACCTTC	CASNGRWNGYTF
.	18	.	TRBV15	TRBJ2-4	TGTGCCACCAGCAGAGATTTCCAGGCCAGCGGGGCCAAAAACATTCAGTACTTC	CATSRDFQASGAKNIQYF